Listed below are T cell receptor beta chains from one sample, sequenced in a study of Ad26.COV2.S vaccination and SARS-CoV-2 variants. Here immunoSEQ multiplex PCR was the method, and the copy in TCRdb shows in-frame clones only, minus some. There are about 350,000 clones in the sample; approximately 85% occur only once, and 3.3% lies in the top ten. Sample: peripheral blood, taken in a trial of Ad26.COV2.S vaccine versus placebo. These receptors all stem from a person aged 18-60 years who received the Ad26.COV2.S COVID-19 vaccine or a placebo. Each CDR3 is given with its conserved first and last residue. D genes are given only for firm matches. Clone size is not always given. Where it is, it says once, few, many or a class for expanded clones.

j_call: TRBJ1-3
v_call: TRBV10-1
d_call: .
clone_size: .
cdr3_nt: TGCGCCAGCAGCTACAGACAGCGAAGCTCTGGAAACACCATATATTTT
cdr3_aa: CASSYRQRSSGNTIYF

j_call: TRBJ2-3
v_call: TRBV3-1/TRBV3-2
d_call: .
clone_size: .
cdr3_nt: TGTGCCAGCAGCCAAATCAGTCGTCGGGGGCTTGTAACAGATACGCAGTATTTT
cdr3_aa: CASSQISRRGLVTDTQYF

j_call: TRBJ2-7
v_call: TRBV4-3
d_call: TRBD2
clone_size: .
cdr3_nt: TGCGCCAGCAGCCCCTGGGGAGGGTCCGAGCAGTACTTC
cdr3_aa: CASSPWGGSEQYF

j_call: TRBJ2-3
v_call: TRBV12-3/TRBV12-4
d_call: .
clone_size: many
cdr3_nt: TGTGCCAGCAGTTTTTCGGGTTTAGGTACGCAGTATTTT
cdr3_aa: CASSFSGLGTQYF

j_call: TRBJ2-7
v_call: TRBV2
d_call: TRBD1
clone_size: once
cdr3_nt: TGTGCCAGCAGCCCCATTTGGGACAGCTACGAGCAGTACTTC
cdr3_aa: CASSPIWDSYEQYF

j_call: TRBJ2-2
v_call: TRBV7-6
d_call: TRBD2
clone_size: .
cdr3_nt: TGTGCCAGCAGCATATTAGCGGGGGGGAACACCGGGGAGCTGTTTTTT
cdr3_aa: CASSILAGGNTGELFF

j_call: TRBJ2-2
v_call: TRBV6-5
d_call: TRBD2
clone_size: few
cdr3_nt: TGTGCCAGCAGTTACAGCGGGACGGGCACCGGGGAGCTGTTTTTT
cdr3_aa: CASSYSGTGTGELFF

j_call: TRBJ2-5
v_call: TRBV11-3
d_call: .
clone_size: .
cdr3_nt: TGTGCCAGCAGCTTAGCGACTGGGGGACCTAACGGAGAGACCCAGTACTTC
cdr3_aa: CASSLATGGPNGETQYF

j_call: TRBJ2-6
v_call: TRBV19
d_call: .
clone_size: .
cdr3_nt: TGTGCCAGTAGTAGGGGTTGGTCCAAACAGGGTTTCTCTGGGGCCAACGTCCTGACTTTC
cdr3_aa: CASSRGWSKQGFSGANVLTF

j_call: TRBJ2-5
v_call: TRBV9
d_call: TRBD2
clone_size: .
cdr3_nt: TGTGCCAGCAGCGTAGGTCTAGCGGGGGGTATCCAAGAGACCCAGTACTTC
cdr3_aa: CASSVGLAGGIQETQYF